This T cell receptor beta chain emerged from a study of Ad26.COV2.S vaccination and SARS-CoV-2 variants. Study-wide context: Donor had been placed in the Ad26.COV2.S arm of the COV1001 trial. Study-wide findings and caveats: Vaccine recipients surpassed placebo recipients in spike-specific TCR breadth.

Only a few counts were recorded for this clone. Its antigen is unknown. Treatment in this sample: approximately 18 received Ad26.COV2.S at low or high dose, single or two shots; about five received placebo; per-sample allocation not given. After the first vaccine or placebo injection, samples were drawn on day 63. Method: immunoSEQ multiplex PCR; TCRdb's copy keeps in-frame clones and lacks some. The sample lists some 480,000 clones; roughly 89% were seen once. This TCR was recovered from a person between 18 and 65 years old who received the Ad26.COV2.S COVID-19 vaccine or a placebo. This specimen was peripheral blood, taken in a trial of Ad26.COV2.S vaccine versus placebo.

As DNA, the CDR3 is TGTGCCAGCAGTTACGGCGGACAGGGGAACAATGAGCAGTTCTTC. The encoded protein is CASSYGGQGNNEQFF. The rearrangement uses TRBV6-5 and TRBJ2-1, with 9 bases fitting TRBD1. Germline assignment: CDR1 MNHEY and CDR2 SVGAGI. There are 15 residues in the CDR3. The ends lost 2 bases at V and 5 bases at J; junction bases unmatched: 4.